The present T cell receptor beta chain was sequenced within a study of vaccination effects on CD4 cells after COVID-19 (dated by TCRdb to between 2021 and 2024). Some background on the complete study: Across the study, the median time from the second dose to post-vaccine sampling was 72 days (range 14 to 241). In both COVID-19 convalescent patients and infection-naive vaccine recipients, the study compared SARS-CoV-2 spike-specific CD4+ TCR repertoires from before mRNA vaccination with those from after it. Altogether, 10 COVID-19 convalescent patients and a few SARS-CoV-2-naive healthy vaccine recipients made up the full study. In the study, cultures from other donors were sequenced using the Oncomine TCR Beta short-read assay on an Illumina iSeq 100.

The library was prepared using the immunoSEQ multiplex PCR assay. DNA from the cultured, isolated CD4+ T cells was subjected to TCR beta CDR3 sequencing. As for the original processing: Non-productive TCR sequences were discarded, and reads were trimmed to the CDR3 region, with only CDR3s of 7 or more amino acids retained. Antigen-specific clonotypes were identified using the MANAFEST web app by comparison of expansion in peptide wells against reference cultures. Positive clones required FDR<0.05 expansion versus reference and all other wells, odds ratio above 5, and frequency above 0.1% in two replicate wells. A clonotype was defined as cross-reactive if the clonotype was significantly expanded both in SARS-CoV-2 spike wells and in at least one common cold coronavirus spike condition. CDR3 similarity was assessed by Levenshtein distance using the stringdist R package, and unrooted trees were constructed with ape in R 3.6.1. In its TCRdb copy, this immuneACCESS table keeps in-frame sequences only and misses some clones. Where compared with another copy, unresolved V genes explain less than half of these, and the others have no known cause. That table supplies the V and J calls and clone size; D and trimming were determined from the DNA. The sample yields 55,000 to 70,000 clones; around three quarters were counted once. Roughly 0.94% of the sample is in the top ten clones.

In the ViraFEST assay, PBMC were stimulated with viral peptide pools, and TCR sequencing was then used to find antigen-specific CD4+ T cell clonotypes based on their expansion. After approximately 11 days of culture, CD4+ T cells were isolated with the EasySep CD4+ T cell isolation kit. Each participant got two doses of an mRNA SARS-CoV-2 vaccine, either BNT162b2 or mRNA-1273. None of the healthy vaccine recipients had a prior SARS-CoV-2 infection, which was confirmed by nucleocapsid antibody tests that came back negative both before and after vaccination. Each well held roughly 2.2 million PBMC cultured in IMDM containing approximately 5% human AB serum, 9 to 10 IU/ml IL-2 and gentamicin, along with around 9.1 ug/ml peptides. On days 3 and 7, half of the culture medium was replaced with fresh IL-2-containing medium. Unless noted otherwise, every peptide stimulation condition was grown in triplicate wells. Using Ficoll-Paque Plus gradient centrifugation, PBMC were separated from whole blood and then either used fresh or cryopreserved at -140C. The overlapping peptide pools covered the spike proteins of SARS-CoV-2 as well as those of the common cold coronaviruses HCoV-NL63, HCoV-OC43 and HCoV-229E. Genomic DNA was extracted from cultured CD4+ T cells with the QIAamp micro DNA kit.

About this clone: It lacks a known antigen. The record has no base qualities; no much larger clone is one base away.

The full study reports these points: In healthy vaccine recipients, vaccine-induced clones were almost all SARS-CoV-2 mono-reactive, with only 1 of 255 cross-reactive with common cold coronaviruses. Marked clonal contraction was observed in both infection-induced and vaccine-induced clones at late post-vaccination timepoints, consistent with waning T cell responses. Limitations of the study were the small number of convalescent patients and the absence of early post-infection timepoints.

Counted from cysteine to phenylalanine, this CDR3 has 17 amino acids. The only DNA kept is the CDR3, 51 bases in frame from the first base. V sheds 2 bases and J sheds 1 base, leaving 17 bases between their ends. The germline V gene sets CDR1 to MDHEN and CDR2 to SYDVKM. The receptor chain draws on TRBV28 and TRBJ2-5, with the D gene uncertain. The sequence was collected from a human donor who received a COVID-19 vaccine. Sample: CD4+ T cells from PBMCs cultured with HCoV-OC43 spike peptides, taken after COVID-19 vaccination. The meaning of the sample's cell subset or site label: HCoV-OC43 spike overlapping peptide pool stimulation. The CDR3 reads as follows: CASSLPRPLGSQETQYF. The sequenced DNA is TGTGCCAGCAGTTTACCCCGACCCTTGGGGTCCCAAGAGACCCAGTACTTC.